Detailed here is one T cell receptor (beta chain). Authors' processing steps: It was from reference gene primer amplification that nucleated cell counts were estimated. Clones were read by immunoSEQ multiplex PCR, and TCRdb kept only the in-frame ones, dropping some. The V and J calls and clone size are taken from that table; D and trimming were inferred from the DNA. The sample carries nearly 300,000 clones, approximately 88% recorded once. The source of the sample is a study of blood T cell repertoires in COVID-19. Study background: The samples span acute and convalescent COVID-19 from the United States, Italy and Spain. T cells, B-cell-depleted T cells, or PBMCs provided the cDNA or gDNA that served as material.

The germline V gene has CDR1 SGHTA and CDR2 FQGNSA. With V trimmed by 1 base and J by 5 bases, 1 base remained unmatched. The CDR3 totals 14 residues. J is TRBJ1-5 and V is TRBV7-2; the match to TRBD1 covers 8 bases. Sequencing used peripheral blood. This clonotype was sampled from a woman aged 25 to 39 who had recovered from COVID-19. The CDR3 DNA reads as TGTGCCAGCAGCTTAGGACAGGGGTATCAGCCCCAGCATTTT. Translated: CASSLGQGYQPQHF.